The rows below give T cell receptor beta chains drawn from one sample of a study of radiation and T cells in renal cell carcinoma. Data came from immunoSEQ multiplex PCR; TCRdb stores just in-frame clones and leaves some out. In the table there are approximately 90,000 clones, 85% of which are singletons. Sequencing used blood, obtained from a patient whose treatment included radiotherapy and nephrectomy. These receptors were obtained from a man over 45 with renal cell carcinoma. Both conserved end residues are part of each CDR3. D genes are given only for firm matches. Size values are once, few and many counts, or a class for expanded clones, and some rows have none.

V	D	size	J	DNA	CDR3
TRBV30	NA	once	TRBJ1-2	TGTGCCTGGTTCGGTAGGACAGCTGCGAATAGAGATGGCTACACCTTC	CAWFGRTAANRDGYTF
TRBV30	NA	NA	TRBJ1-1	TGTGCCTGGAGTAACCAAAAGAACACTGAAGCTTTCTTT	CAWSNQKNTEAFF
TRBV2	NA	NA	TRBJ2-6	TGTGCCAGCAGGGCCTGGGGGGCGGCTGGGGCCAACGTCCTGACTTTC	CASRAWGAAGANVLTF
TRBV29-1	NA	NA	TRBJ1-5	TGCAGCGTTGCCAGGGATAGCAATCAGCCCCAGCATTTT	CSVARDSNQPQHF
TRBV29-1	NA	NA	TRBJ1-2	TGCAGCGCCCGGGTGGGCCAAATTAACTATGGCTACACCTTC	CSARVGQINYGYTF
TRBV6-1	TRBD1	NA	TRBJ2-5	TGTGCCAGCAGTGAGAGGGACAGGGGAGGGGAGACCCAGTACTTC	CASSERDRGGETQYF
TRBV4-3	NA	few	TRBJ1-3	TGCGCCAGCAGCCAAGATGGGGCAGTCGTCGGCAACACCATATATTTT	CASSQDGAVVGNTIYF
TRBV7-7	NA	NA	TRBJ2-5	TGTGCTAGCAGCCCTGACGGGGGGCGGAGGGAGACCCAGTACTTC	CASSPDGGRRETQYF
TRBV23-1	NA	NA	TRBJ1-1	TGCGCCAGCAGTCACTCCGAGGCTTTCTTT	CASSHSEAFF
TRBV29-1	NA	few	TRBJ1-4	TGCAGCGTTTTGATCGGGGGAACTAATGAAAAACTGTTTTTT	CSVLIGGTNEKLFF
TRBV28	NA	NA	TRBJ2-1	TGTGCCAGCAGTTTATCGGCTAGCTTCTCCTACAATGAGCAGTTCTTC	CASSLSASFSYNEQFF
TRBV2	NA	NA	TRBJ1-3	TGTGCCAGCAGTGAAAGGCTCGGAAACACCATATATTTT	CASSERLGNTIYF
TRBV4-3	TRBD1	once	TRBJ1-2	TGCGCCAGCAGCCAAGGGACAGGGAACTATGGCTACACCTTC	CASSQGTGNYGYTF
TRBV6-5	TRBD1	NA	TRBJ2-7	TGTGCCAGCAGTTACCCGCCGGGACAGGGTGCCTACGAGCAGTACTTC	CASSYPPGQGAYEQYF
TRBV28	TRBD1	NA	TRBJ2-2	TGTGCCAGCAGTTTTGGGGACAGCCGTAACACCGGGGAGCTGTTTTTT	CASSFGDSRNTGELFF
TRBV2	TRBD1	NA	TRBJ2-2	TGTGCCAGCACCCCTGGACAGGGGGCATCGGGGGAGCTGTTTTTT	CASTPGQGASGELFF
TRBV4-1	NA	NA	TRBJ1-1	TGCGCCAGCAGCCAAGAAGGGCGGTACTCCGAAGCTTTCTTT	CASSQEGRYSEAFF
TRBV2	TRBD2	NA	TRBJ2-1	TGTGCCAGCACCGGGACTAGCGGAATCAATGAGCAGTTCTTC	CASTGTSGINEQFF